This is a list of T cell receptor beta chains from one sample in a study of cytomegalovirus exposure and HLA in healthy donors. Some clones are missing from TCRdb's copy, which holds only in-frame ones; the method was immunoSEQ multiplex PCR. The sample includes approximately 160,000 clones, around 81% of them seen just once. The source material was PBMCs. The source of these receptors is a woman in her forties in good health and CMV-seronegative. Both conserved end residues are part of each CDR3. A D gene is named only where the DNA matches it firmly. Size tells how often a clone was seen (once, few, many) or the class of an expanded clone, and some rows leave it out.

V gene	D gene	J gene	clone size	CDR3 protein	CDR3 DNA
TRBV28	TRBD1	TRBJ2-7	.	CASSDGQGAAYEQYF	TGTGCCAGCAGCGATGGACAGGGGGCAGCCTACGAGCAGTACTTC
TRBV5-1	.	TRBJ2-1	.	CASSLAISSYNEQFF	TGCGCCAGCAGCTTGGCTATAAGCTCCTACAATGAGCAGTTCTTC
TRBV30	.	TRBJ1-3	.	CACSTDSGNTIYF	TGTGCCTGTTCGACAGACTCTGGAAACACCATATATTTT
TRBV28	.	TRBJ1-1	.	CASSLGRANTEAFF	TGTGCCAGCAGTTTGGGCAGGGCAAACACTGAAGCTTTCTTT
TRBV4-1	.	TRBJ2-5	.	CASSPAVQETQYF	TGCGCCAGCAGCCCGGCGGTACAAGAGACCCAGTACTTC
TRBV12-5	.	TRBJ1-1	.	CASAPARGTEAFF	TGTGCTAGTGCCCCCGCCAGGGGCACTGAAGCTTTCTTT
TRBV6-6	.	TRBJ2-7	.	CASSYPTDRSYEQYF	TGTGCCAGCAGTTACCCAACCGATCGGTCCTACGAGCAGTACTTC
TRBV7-6	TRBD2	TRBJ2-1	few	CASSLGTSGAYNEQFF	TGTGCCAGCAGCTTAGGGACTAGCGGAGCATACAATGAGCAGTTCTTC
TRBV14	TRBD2	TRBJ2-7	once	CASSHLPGLAAYEQYF	TGTGCCAGCAGCCACCTTCCGGGACTAGCGGCCTACGAGCAGTACTTC
TRBV19	TRBD1	TRBJ2-3	.	CASSIGTGSGADTQYF	TGTGCCAGTAGTATAGGGACAGGGTCTGGCGCAGATACGCAGTATTTT
TRBV6-1	TRBD1	TRBJ1-1	once	CASSVGETGKAFF	TGTGCCAGCAGTGTCGGCGAGACAGGGAAAGCTTTCTTT
TRBV4-1	.	TRBJ2-7	.	CASSQGGADSYYEQYF	TGCGCCAGCAGCCAAGGTGGGGCAGACAGTTACTACGAGCAGTACTTC
TRBV11-2	.	TRBJ2-5	.	CASSPVASGTQYF	TGTGCCAGCAGCCCAGTGGCTTCGGGGACCCAGTACTTC
TRBV29-1	.	TRBJ2-3	.	CSAPGDLSSTDTQYF	TGCAGCGCCCCGGGGGACTTATCTAGCACAGATACGCAGTATTTT
TRBV10-3	.	TRBJ2-1	.	CAISETDNEQFF	TGTGCCATCAGTGAGACGGACAATGAGCAGTTCTTC
TRBV7-9	.	TRBJ1-4	.	CASSSLRGSGEKLFF	TGTGCCAGCAGCTCCTTACGGGGATCTGGCGAAAAACTGTTTTTT
TRBV15	TRBD2	TRBJ2-7	few	CATSSGLAGGRSYEQYF	TGTGCCACCAGCTCAGGACTAGCGGGAGGCCGCTCCTACGAGCAGTACTTC
TRBV27	.	TRBJ2-5	few	CASSPLSDSYQETQYF	TGTGCCAGCAGCCCTCTCTCAGACAGTTATCAAGAGACCCAGTACTTC
TRBV9	TRBD1	TRBJ1-4	.	CASSIQQGAGEKLFF	TGTGCCAGCAGCATTCAACAGGGGGCGGGTGAAAAACTGTTTTTT
TRBV29-1	.	TRBJ1-1	.	CSVVPPGGMRAFF	TGCAGCGTTGTCCCCCCGGGAGGGATGAGAGCTTTCTTT
TRBV10-1	.	TRBJ1-6	.	CLPLREDTDNSPLHF	TGTCTCCCGCTCAGGGAAGATACGGATAATTCACCCCTCCACTTT
TRBV7-8	.	TRBJ2-2	.	CASSLAGEGGELFF	TGTGCCAGCAGCTTAGCGGGAGAAGGCGGGGAGCTGTTTTTT
TRBV9	.	TRBJ1-2	.	CASSVDSMYGYTF	TGTGCCAGCAGCGTAGACAGTATGTATGGCTACACCTTC
TRBV20-1	.	TRBJ1-2	.	CSAGDNNGYTF	TGCAGTGCCGGGGACAATAACGGCTACACCTTC
TRBV7-8	.	TRBJ2-3	.	CASSTRDSTDTQYF	TGTGCCAGCAGCACCCGGGACTCCACAGATACGCAGTATTTT
TRBV28	.	TRBJ2-3	.	CASKAASTDTQYF	TGTGCCAGCAAAGCGGCTAGCACAGATACGCAGTATTTT
TRBV29-1	TRBD2	TRBJ2-3	.	CSADGLASTDTQYF	TGCAGCGCCGATGGACTAGCTTCCACAGATACGCAGTATTTT
TRBV19	.	TRBJ2-3	.	CASSMLRATGDTQYF	TGTGCCAGTAGTATGTTGCGAGCTACGGGAGATACGCAGTATTTT
TRBV2	TRBD2	TRBJ2-1	.	CASNGGGRGYNEQFF	TGTGCCAGCAACGGAGGCGGGAGGGGTTACAATGAGCAGTTCTTC
TRBV5-6	.	TRBJ2-3	.	CASSLAGGRPRGDTQYF	TGTGCCAGCAGCTTGGCCGGAGGGAGGCCCCGGGGAGATACGCAGTATTTT
TRBV28	TRBD1	TRBJ1-5	few	CASSHPPDRGGNQPQHF	TGTGCCAGCAGTCACCCCCCGGACAGGGGAGGCAATCAGCCCCAGCATTTT
TRBV13	TRBD2	TRBJ2-7	.	CASSSSKTSGSAWGGGEQYF	TGTGCCAGCAGCTCCTCCAAGACTAGCGGGAGTGCATGGGGTGGCGGCGAGCAGTACTTC
TRBV7-7	TRBD2	TRBJ2-5	.	CASSLGTRQPAQYF	TGTGCTAGCAGCTTAGGGACTAGGCAGCCGGCCCAGTACTTC
TRBV29-1	TRBD2	TRBJ2-7	.	CSVGLAGGRGPGEQYF	TGCAGCGTCGGTCTAGCGGGAGGTCGGGGGCCTGGGGAGCAGTACTTC
TRBV5-1	.	TRBJ2-2	.	CASSFSGNTGELFF	TGCGCCAGCAGCTTCTCAGGAAACACCGGGGAGCTGTTTTTT
TRBV18	TRBD1	TRBJ1-2	few	CASSPTGDGYTF	TGTGCCAGCTCACCTACAGGGGATGGCTACACCTTC
TRBV5-1	.	TRBJ1-2	.	CASSLQGDGYTF	TGCGCCAGCAGCTTACAGGGTGATGGCTACACCTTC
TRBV29-1	.	TRBJ2-7	.	CSVEQEGYEQYF	TGCAGCGTTGAACAGGAGGGTTACGAGCAGTACTTC
TRBV29-1	TRBD2	TRBJ2-3	.	CSSWTSGRTDTQYF	TGCAGCTCGTGGACTAGCGGGAGGACAGATACGCAGTATTTT
TRBV5-1	.	TRBJ1-2	.	CASSVSGLNGYTF	TGCGCCAGCTCCGTGTCAGGGTTGAATGGCTACACCTTC
TRBV28	.	TRBJ1-4	.	CASTPLRFF	TGTGCCAGCACACCCCTAAGGTTTTTT
TRBV27	TRBD1	TRBJ1-2	.	CASSLTGENGYTF	TGTGCCAGCAGTTTGACAGGGGAAAATGGCTACACCTTC
TRBV7-8	TRBD1	TRBJ1-5	.	CASSYYRGIDNQPQHF	TGTGCCAGCAGCTACTACAGGGGGATCGACAATCAGCCCCAGCATTTT
TRBV9	.	TRBJ2-1	.	CASSVSGSNNEQFF	TGTGCCAGCAGCGTAAGTGGGAGTAACAATGAGCAGTTCTTC
TRBV29-1	.	TRBJ2-5	.	CSVLDQGETQYF	TGCAGCGTCCTGGACCAGGGGGAGACCCAGTACTTC
TRBV29-1	TRBD2	TRBJ2-1	.	CSVEPGTSGSYNEQFF	TGCAGCGTTGAGCCTGGGACTAGCGGCTCCTACAATGAGCAGTTCTTC